This T cell receptor beta chain comes out of a study of blood T cell repertoires in COVID-19. The protocol was immunoSEQ multiplex PCR, while the TCRdb copy is restricted to in-frame clones and leaves out a portion. The table records under 200,000 clones, more than 70% of them present only once. Looked up from germline, CDR1 is SGHAT and CDR2 is FQNNGV. The CDR3 length is 15 residues. V was pared by 2 bases and J by 11 bases, with 14 bases of the junction left unmatched. The chain recombines TRBV11-2 with TRBJ1-1, with TRBD1 identical over 7 bases. The receptor comes from a man between 45 and 60 years old with active or convalescent COVID-19. Material for sequencing was peripheral blood. In DNA form, the CDR3 reads TGTGCCAGCAGCTTACTAACTCAGGGTCAGGGGGAGGCTTTCTTT. It encodes CASSLLTQGQGEAFF.